What follows are 19 T cell receptor beta chains derived from one specimen sequenced in a study of T cells after yellow fever vaccination. TCRdb processed the 5' RACE reads anew with MiXCR; each CDR3 protein has one entry. The sample contains a few hundred thousand distinct CDR3 sequences, about a sixth of which appear only once. The material was PBMCs, obtained more than 4 days after the first yellow fever vaccination. These receptors all stem from a man aged 18 to 30 who received the YFV17D yellow fever vaccine.

This clonotype was detected many times. J is TRBJ2-2 and V is TRBV20-1; TRBD1 might be the D (5 bases). Germline V gives CDR1 DFQATT, CDR2 SNEGSKA (reference sequence). V was shortened by 0 bases and J by 3 bases, with 8 bases between the two germline ends. This CDR3 has 14 residues. Written as DNA, the CDR3 is TGCAGTGCTAGAGATAAAGGGGACACCGGGGAGCTGTTTTTT. Protein product: CSARDKGDTGELFF.

This rearrangement joins TRBV19 to TRBJ1-2; TRBD1 matches 11 bases. Trimming took 8 bases from V and 3 from J; bases not matched to a gene: 2. Germline V gene lookup returns CDR1 LNHDA and CDR2 SQIVND (reference sequence). The length of the CDR3 is 13 residues. Written as DNA, the CDR3 is TGTGCCAGTCGGACAGGGGGCTACTATGGCTACACCTTC. It specifies CASRTGGYYGYTF.

CDR3 amino acids: CASSLGSLRGYAKNIQYF. The CDR3 DNA sequence: TGTGCCAGCAGCTTAGGAAGCTTGCGGGGGTATGCCAAAAACATTCAGTACTTC. The chain uses TRBV11-1 and TRBJ2-4; 7 nucleotides match TRBD2. Germline V gives CDR1 SGHAT, CDR2 FQDESV (reference sequence). The CDR3 runs 18 residues. J lost 1 base, V lost 1 base, and 10 bases had no gene match.

The V call is TRBV1, the J call TRBJ2-1; the table's D gene call, TRBD2, was not cross checked with the DNA. TRBV1 corresponds to a pseudogene. This CDR3 has 12 amino acids. The CDR3 DNA follows: TGCACCAGCAGCCCCAAACCTAGGCGGGGATTCTTC. It specifies CTSSPKPRRGFF.

About this clonotype itself: Germline and junction disagree at one end, which may indicate a read error. The chain recombines TRBV4-1 with TRBJ2-3, with 7 bases identical to TRBD1. In germline, CDR1 is MGHRA, CDR2 YSYEKL. This CDR3 contains 18 residues. CDR3 sequence: CTSSQDHRGPPGTDTQYF. For the CDR3, the DNA is TGCACCAGCAGCCAAGACCACAGGGGCCCTCCAGGCACAGATACGCAGTATTTT.

This clonotype came up a few times. CDR3: CSAGEGGTYNEQFF. The CDR3 DNA reads as TGCAGCGCTGGAGAGGGGGGGACCTACAATGAGCAGTTCTTC. This chain joins TRBV29-1 and TRBJ2-1; perhaps TRBD2 as D (7 bases). Germline CDR1 and CDR2: SQVTM and ANQGSEA. V lost 7 bases and J lost 2, with 15 bases in between. The CDR3 is made up of 14 amino acids.

The rearrangement joins TRBV12-3 or TRBV12-4 to TRBJ2-7, with D tentatively TRBD2 (5 bases). The CDR3 extends over 15 amino acids. V was trimmed by 3 bases and J by 0 bases, leaving 12 bases between them. The CDR3 protein is CASSFTGVLSYEQYF. The CDR3 coding sequence is TGTGCCAGCAGTTTCACCGGGGTCCTCTCCTACGAGCAGTACTTC.

The CDR3 DNA is TGTGCCAGTAGTATGCAAACAGGGACCGGGGAGCTGTTTTTT. It encodes CASSMQTGTGELFF. The chain combines TRBV19 with TRBJ2-2; tentatively, D is TRBD1 (6 bases). The CDR3 contains 14 residues. The germline CDR1 and CDR2 sequences are LNHDA and SQIVND (reference sequence). The V end lost 3 bases, the J end lost 5 bases, and 10 bases lay between the germline ends.

The chain carries TRBV20-1 and TRBJ2-3; 8 nucleotides line up with TRBD2. Germline V gene lookup returns CDR1 DFQATT and CDR2 SNEGSKA (reference sequence). After removal of 5 bases from V and 0 bases from J, the junction contained 10 bases not matched to a gene. This CDR3 is 16 amino acids long. The CDR3 is CSAYSVSGGSTDTQYF. The DNA of the CDR3 is TGCAGTGCTTACTCGGTGAGCGGGGGCAGCACAGATACGCAGTATTTT.

This clonotype was seen more than once but under ten times. CDR3 sequence reads: CASSPLSQWTTNEKLFF. In nucleotides, the CDR3 is TGCGCCAGCAGCCCACTCTCACAATGGACAACTAATGAAAAACTGTTTTTT. The chain recombines TRBV5-1 with TRBJ1-4, with D uncertain. The germline gives CDR1 SGHRS, CDR2 YFSETQ. CDR3 length: 17 amino acids. Trimming left V 4 bases short and J 0 bases short, with 16 bases between.

This clonotype was seen repeatedly, ten times or more. DNA of the CDR3: TGTGCCAGCGGCGAAGGGGGCACCGGGGAGCTGTTTTTT. Amino acid sequence: CASGEGGTGELFF. The chain recombines TRBV2 with TRBJ2-2; D possibly corresponds to TRBD1 (6 bases). Germline CDR1 is SNHLY and CDR2 is FYNNEI. V was pared by 8 bases and J by 4 bases, with 11 bases between. This CDR3 has 13 residues.

This clonotype was seen a few times. V is TRBV6-2 or TRBV6-3 and J is TRBJ2-1; TRBD2 matches 7 bases. The junction had 12 bases not matched to a gene; V was cut back by 7 bases and J by 12 bases. CDR1 and CDR2 from the germline V gene are MNHEY and SVGEGT. This CDR3 has 13 amino acids. CDR3 protein: CASIGAREGRQFF. DNA for the CDR3: TGTGCCAGCATCGGAGCGAGGGAGGGAAGGCAGTTCTTC.

The sample holds a few counts of this clonotype. The chain uses TRBV6-2 or TRBV6-3 and TRBJ2-3; D remains ambiguous. In germline, CDR1 is MNHEY, CDR2 SVGEGT. CDR3 size: 14 residues. Between the trimmed V and J ends, which lost 1 base and 4 bases, there was a span of 9 bases. CDR3 loop: CASSYFVGPDTQYF. In nucleotides, the CDR3 is TGTGCCAGCAGTTACTTCGTGGGCCCAGATACGCAGTATTTT.

This clonotype turned up a few times. J is TRBJ2-1 and V is TRBV6-1; TRBD1 matches at 7 bases. The CDR3 is made up of 13 amino acids. Germline lookup yields CDR1 MNHNS and CDR2 SASEGT. Trimming at V came to 10 bases and at J to 9 bases, leaving 12 bases not matched to a gene. The CDR3 bases are TGTGCCACCATGGTACAGGGGATCCCTGAGCAGTTCTTC. This gives the protein CATMVQGIPEQFF.

This clonotype was counted only a few times. The rearrangement links TRBV4-3 to TRBJ1-1, with no clear D. CDR3 size: 14 residues. In germline, CDR1 is LGHNA, CDR2 YSLEER. The V end lost 6 bases, the J end lost 5 bases, and 16 bases lay between the germline ends. This CDR3 reads CASSLVGLGTEAFF. The DNA of the CDR3 is TGCGCCAGCAGTCTCGTCGGACTGGGGACTGAAGCTTTCTTT.

V is TRBV5-1 and J is TRBJ1-1; 8 nucleotides line up with TRBD1. This CDR3 has 13 amino acids. CDR1 is SGHRS, CDR2 YFSETQ, per germline. J gave up 10 bases and V 4 bases, and 9 bases lay outside the gene matches. The CDR3 nucleotides are TGCGCCAGCAGCCCCGGACAGGGTGTTCGAGCTTTCTTT. Amino acids: CASSPGQGVRAFF.

The V and J genes are TRBV30 and TRBJ2-3; 10 nucleotides agree with TRBD2. After removal of 6 bases from V and 6 bases from J, the junction contained 3 bases not matched to a gene. Per germline, CDR1 GTSNPN and CDR2 SVGIG (reference sequence). The length of the CDR3 is 12 residues. Written as DNA, the CDR3 is TGTGCCTGCGAGCGGGGGGGGGATACGCAGTATTTT. It yields the protein CACERGGDTQYF.

Turning to this clonotype: A read error is possible here, since a much larger clone lies one base away. Likely a read error: the CDR3 ends without its conserved phenylalanine or tryptophan. This chain joins TRBV7-9 and TRBJ2-5, with D unclear. This CDR3 region has 13 residues. Germline CDR1 reads SEHNR; CDR2 reads FQNEAQ (reference sequence). Trimming took off 6 bases at V and 3 bases at J, with 11 bases between the two ends. The DNA for the CDR3 is TGTGCCAGCAGTCGCGGTTCAGAAGAGACCCAGTACTTA. Protein: CASSRGSEETQYL.

V is TRBV5-1 and J is TRBJ2-1; D is perhaps TRBD2 (5 bases). V was trimmed by 5 bases and J by 13 bases, leaving 19 bases between them. In germline, CDR1 is SGHRS, CDR2 YFSETQ. The CDR3 extends over 13 amino acids. The CDR3 nucleotides are TGCGCCAGCAGAAACTTAGGGAGCCTCATTCAGTTCTTC. Translating gives CASRNLGSLIQFF.